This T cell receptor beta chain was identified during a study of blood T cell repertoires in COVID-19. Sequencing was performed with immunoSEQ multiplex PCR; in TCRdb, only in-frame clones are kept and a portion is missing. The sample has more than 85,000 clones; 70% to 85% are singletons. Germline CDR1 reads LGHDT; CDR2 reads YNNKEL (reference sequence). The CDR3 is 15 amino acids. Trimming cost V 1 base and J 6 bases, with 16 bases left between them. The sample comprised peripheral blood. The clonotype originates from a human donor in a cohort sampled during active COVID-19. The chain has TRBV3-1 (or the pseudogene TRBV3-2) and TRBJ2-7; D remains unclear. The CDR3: CASSQVDSPPSEQYF. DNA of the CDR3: TGTGCCAGCAGCCAAGTCGACTCTCCTCCGTCCGAGCAGTACTTC.